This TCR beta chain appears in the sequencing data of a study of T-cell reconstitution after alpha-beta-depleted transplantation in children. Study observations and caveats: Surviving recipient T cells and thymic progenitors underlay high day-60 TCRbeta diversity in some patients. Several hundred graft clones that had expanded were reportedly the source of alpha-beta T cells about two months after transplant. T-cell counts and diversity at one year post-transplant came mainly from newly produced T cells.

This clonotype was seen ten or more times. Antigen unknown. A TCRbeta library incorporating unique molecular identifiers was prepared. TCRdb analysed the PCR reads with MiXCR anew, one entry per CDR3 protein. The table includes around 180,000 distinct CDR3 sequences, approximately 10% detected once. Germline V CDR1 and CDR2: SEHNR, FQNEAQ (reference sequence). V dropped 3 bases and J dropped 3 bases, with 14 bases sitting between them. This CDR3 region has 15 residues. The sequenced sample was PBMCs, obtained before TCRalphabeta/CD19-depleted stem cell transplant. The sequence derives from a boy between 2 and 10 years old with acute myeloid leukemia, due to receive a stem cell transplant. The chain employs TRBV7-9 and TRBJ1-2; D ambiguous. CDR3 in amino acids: CASSFLPAGHYGYTF. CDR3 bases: TGTGCCAGCAGCTTTTTACCTGCAGGACACTATGGCTACACCTTC.